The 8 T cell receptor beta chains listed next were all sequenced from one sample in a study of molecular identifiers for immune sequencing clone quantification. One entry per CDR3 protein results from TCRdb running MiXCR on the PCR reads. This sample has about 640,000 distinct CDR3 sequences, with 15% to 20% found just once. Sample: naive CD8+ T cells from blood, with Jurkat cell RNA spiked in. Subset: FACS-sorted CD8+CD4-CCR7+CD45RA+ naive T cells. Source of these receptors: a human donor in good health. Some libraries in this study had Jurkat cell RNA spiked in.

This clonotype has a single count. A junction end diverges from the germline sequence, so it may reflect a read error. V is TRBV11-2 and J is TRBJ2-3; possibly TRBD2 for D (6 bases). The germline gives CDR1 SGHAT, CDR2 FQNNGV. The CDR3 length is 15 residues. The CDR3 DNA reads TGTGCCAGCGGCTTGTGGCGGGGAAGCACAGATACGCAGTATTTT. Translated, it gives CASGLWRGSTDTQYF. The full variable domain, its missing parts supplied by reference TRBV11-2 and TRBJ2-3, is EAGVAQSPRYKIIEKRQSVAFWCNPISGHATLYWYQQILGQGPKLLIQFQNNGVVDDSQLPKDRFSAERLKGVDSTLKIQPAKLEDSAVYLCASGLWRGSTDTQYFGPGTRLTVL.

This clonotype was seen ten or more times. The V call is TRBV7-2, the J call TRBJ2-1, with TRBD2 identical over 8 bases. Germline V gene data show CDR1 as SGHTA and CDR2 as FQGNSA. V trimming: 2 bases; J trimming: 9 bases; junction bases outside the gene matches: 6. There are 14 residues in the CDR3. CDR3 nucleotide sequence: TGTGCCAGCAGCTTAACGGGAGGGCCAGTTGAGCAGTTCTTC. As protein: CASSLTGGPVEQFF. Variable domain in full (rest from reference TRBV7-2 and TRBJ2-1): GAGVSQSPSNKVTEKGKDVELRCDPISGHTALYWYRQSLGQGLEFLIYFQGNSAPDKSGLPSDRFSAERTGGSVSTLTIQRTQQEDSAVYLCASSLTGGPVEQFFGPGTRLTVL.

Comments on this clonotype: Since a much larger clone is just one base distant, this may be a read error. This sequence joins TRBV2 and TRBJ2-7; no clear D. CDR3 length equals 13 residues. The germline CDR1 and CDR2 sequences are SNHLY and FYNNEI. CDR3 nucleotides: TGTGCCAGCAATGAAGTTACGGGCTACGAGCAGTACTTC. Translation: CASNEVTGYEQYF. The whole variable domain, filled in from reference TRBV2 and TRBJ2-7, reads EPEVTQTPSHQVTQMGQEVILRCVPISNHLYFYWYRQILGQKVEFLVSFYNNEISEKSEIFDDQFSVERPDGSNFTLKIRSTKLEDSAMYFCASNEVTGYEQYFGPGTRLTVT.

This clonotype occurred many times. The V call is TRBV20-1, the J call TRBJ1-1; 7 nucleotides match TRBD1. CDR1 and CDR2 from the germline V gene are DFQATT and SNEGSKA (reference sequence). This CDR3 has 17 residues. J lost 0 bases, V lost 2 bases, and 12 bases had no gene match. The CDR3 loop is CSARFRTGHAMNTEAFF. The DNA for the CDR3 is TGCAGTGCTAGATTCCGGACAGGACACGCCATGAACACTGAAGCTTTCTTT.

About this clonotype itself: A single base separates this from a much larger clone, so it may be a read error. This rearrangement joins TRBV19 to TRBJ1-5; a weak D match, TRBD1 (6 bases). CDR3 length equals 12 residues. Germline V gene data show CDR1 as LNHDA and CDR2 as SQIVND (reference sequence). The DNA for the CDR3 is TGTGCCAGTACCCAGGGGAGTCAGCCCCGGCATTTT. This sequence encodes CASTQGSQPRHF.

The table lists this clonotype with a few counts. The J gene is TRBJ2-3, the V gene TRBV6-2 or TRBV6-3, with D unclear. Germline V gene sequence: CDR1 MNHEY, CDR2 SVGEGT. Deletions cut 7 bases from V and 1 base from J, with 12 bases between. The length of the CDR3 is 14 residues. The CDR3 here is CASTRRSGTDTQYF. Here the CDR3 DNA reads TGTGCCAGCACCCGGCGGAGCGGCACAGATACGCAGTATTTT.

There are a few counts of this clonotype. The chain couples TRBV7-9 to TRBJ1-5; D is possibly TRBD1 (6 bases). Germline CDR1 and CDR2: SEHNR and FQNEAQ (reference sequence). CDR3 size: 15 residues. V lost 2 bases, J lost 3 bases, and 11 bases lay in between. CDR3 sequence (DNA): TGTGCCAGCAGCTTAACGGGACAACTCAATCAGCCCCAGCATTTT. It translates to CASSLTGQLNQPQHF.

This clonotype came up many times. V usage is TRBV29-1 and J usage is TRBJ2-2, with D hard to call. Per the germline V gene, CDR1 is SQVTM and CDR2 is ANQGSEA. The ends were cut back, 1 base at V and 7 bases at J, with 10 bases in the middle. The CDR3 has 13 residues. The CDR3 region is CSVEVRTYGELFF. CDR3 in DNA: TGCAGCGTTGAAGTTCGGACGTACGGGGAGCTGTTTTTT.